This T cell receptor beta chain was sequenced in a study of beta chain features in type 1 diabetes. Study-wide context: The study examined about 100,000,000 sorted cells across all samples.

Study observations and caveats: In comparison with healthy donors, patients had naive, central memory and Treg TCRB repertoires that appeared more similar. Diminished insertions and augmented deletions at VDJ junctions characterized type 1 diabetes patients. Researchers report that Type 1 diabetes patients had moderately but significantly shorter TCRB CDR3s across all four CD4+ subsets.

The germline CDR1 and CDR2 sequences are SGHTA and FQGNSA. V gave up 2 bases and J gave up 3 bases, with 5 bases separating them. The CDR3 runs to 12 residues. Investigators reverse transcribed all isolated RNA, so they sequenced expressed TCRB transcripts. Some clones are missing from TCRdb's copy, which holds only in-frame ones; the method was immunoSEQ multiplex PCR. The table includes about 300,000 clones, roughly 13% detected once. Only a few counts were recorded for this clone. What it recognizes is unknown. The sample consisted of naive CD4+ T cells from blood. The clonotype was recovered from a woman between 18 and 30 years old with type 1 diabetes. V is TRBV7-2 and J is TRBJ2-7; D gene ambiguous. CDR3: CASSLSGYEQYF. The CDR3 nucleotides read TGTGCCAGCAGCTTATCAGGCTACGAGCAGTACTTC.